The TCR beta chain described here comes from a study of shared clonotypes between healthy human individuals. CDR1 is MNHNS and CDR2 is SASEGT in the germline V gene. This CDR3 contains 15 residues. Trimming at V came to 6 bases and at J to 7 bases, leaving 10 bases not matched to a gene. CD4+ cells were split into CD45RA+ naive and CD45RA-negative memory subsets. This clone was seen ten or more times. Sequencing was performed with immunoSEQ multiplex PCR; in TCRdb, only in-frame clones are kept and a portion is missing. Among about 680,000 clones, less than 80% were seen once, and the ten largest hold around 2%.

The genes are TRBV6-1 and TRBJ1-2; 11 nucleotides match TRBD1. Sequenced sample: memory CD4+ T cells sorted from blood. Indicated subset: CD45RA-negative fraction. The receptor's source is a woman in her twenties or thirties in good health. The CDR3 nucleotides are TGTGCCAGCAGAGTCGCCGGGACAGGGGGATCTGGCTACACCTTC. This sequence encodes CASRVAGTGGSGYTF.